Detailed here is one TCR beta chain. Its antigen is still unknown. This sample also contains other DNA sequences that code for the same CDR3. The CDR3 consists of 14 residues. Germline V CDR1 and CDR2: LNHDA, SQIVND (reference sequence). The V gene lost 3 bases and the J gene lost 6 bases, with 15 bases spanning the gap. The data belong to a study of OX40 agonist ivuxolimab in advanced cancers. Study-level results: In the 0.1 to 3.0 mg/kg range, CD4+ and CD8+ blood T cells had expanded clonally by week 6.

Clones were read by immunoSEQ multiplex PCR, and TCRdb kept only the in-frame ones, dropping some. The repertoire includes tens of thousands of clones, under 85% of them detected once, and roughly 4.4% sits in the top ten. Sequences were derived from CD4+ or CD8+ T cells sorted from blood, sampled in a trial of the OX40 agonist ivuxolimab. The genes are TRBV19 and TRBJ2-7; D is uncertain. The source is an adult with an advanced solid tumor such as melanoma, head and neck, liver or kidney cancer. Here the CDR3 DNA reads TGTGCCAGTAGTATGGTACAGTGGTCTGGCGAGCAGTACTTC. Translated: CASSMVQWSGEQYF. The full variable domain, rest sourced from reference TRBV19 and TRBJ2-7, is DGGITQSPKYLFRKEGQNVTLSCEQNLNHDAMYWYRQDPGQGLRLIYYSQIVNDFQKGDIAEGYSVSREKKESFPLTVTSAQKNPTAFYLCASSMVQWSGEQYFGPGTRLTVT.